The present TCR beta chain was sequenced within a study of OX40 agonist ivuxolimab in advanced cancers. Study information: Partial response was recorded in three patients: one hepatocellular carcinoma and two cutaneous melanoma cases.

This table comes from immunoSEQ multiplex PCR, and its TCRdb copy is limited to in-frame clones, with some not included. The table shows approximately 71,000 clones, with about four fifths occurring only once. The study's findings and limits: Nonresponders included some who also had low normalized T-cell clonal expansion. Partial responders dosed at 0.1-3.0 mg/kg displayed clonal expansion ranking among the lowest.

For this clone: Its target is unknown.

The length of the CDR3 is 15 residues. V lost 4 bases and J lost 3; bases outside the gene matches: 8. Germline-derived CDR1 and CDR2 are MNHEY and SVGAGI. This receptor was obtained from an adult with an advanced solid tumor such as melanoma, head and neck, liver or kidney cancer. This specimen was CD4+ or CD8+ T cells sorted from blood, taken in a trial of the OX40 agonist ivuxolimab. The chain is built from TRBV6-5 and TRBJ2-7; the match to TRBD2 covers 8 bases. The CDR3 DNA reads as TGTGCCAGCAGTTCCTTAGCGGGACCTTACTACGAGCAGTACTTC. Translation gives CASSSLAGPYYEQYF.